The 32 T cell receptor beta chains listed next were all sequenced from one sample in a study of cytomegalovirus exposure and HLA in healthy donors. This PCR relied on a set of 60 Vbeta primers and 13 Jbeta primers. Measured with immunoSEQ multiplex PCR; TCRdb has only the in-frame clones, and not every one. The sample has some 200,000 clones, approximately 84% seen once. The sequenced sample was PBMCs. The receptors here all came from a woman between 50 and 59 years old in good health and CMV-seropositive.

The V call is TRBV7-2, the J call TRBJ1-2; the D is unclear. Germline loops: CDR1 SGHTA, CDR2 FQGNSA. With 3 bases removed from V and 3 bases from J, the gap between germline ends came to 14 bases. This CDR3 spans 15 amino acids. Here the CDR3 DNA reads TGTGCCAGCAGCTTTAGCGCCGGGTCCTACTATGGCTACACCTTC. Translated, it gives CASSFSAGSYYGYTF.

The chain links TRBV7-3 to TRBJ2-3; 12 bases align to TRBD2. CDR3 length: 14 amino acids. V shed 10 bases, J shed 3 bases, and the junction held 5 bases outside the gene matches. CDR1 and CDR2 (germline): SGHTA, FQGTGA. The CDR3 DNA reads TGTGCCACATCACTAGCGGGGGGTACAGATACGCAGTATTTT. Amino acid sequence: CATSLAGGTDTQYF.

The chain uses TRBV25-1 and TRBJ2-1, with 8 bases that match TRBD2. The CDR3 sequence is 15 residues long. The J segment lost 5 bases and the V segment lost 2 bases, leaving 5 bases of the junction unmatched. From germline, CDR1 is MGHDK and CDR2 SYGVNS. The CDR3 coding sequence is TGTGCCAGCAGTGAACGGGGGGGAGAGAACAATGAGCAGTTCTTC. Protein: CASSERGGENNEQFF.

In its sample, this clone was seen a few times. This same CDR3 is encoded by further DNA sequences in the sample. The V call is TRBV2, the J call TRBJ2-1; 7 bases are shared with TRBD1. The CDR3 contains 14 residues. Germline-derived CDR1 and CDR2 are SNHLY and FYNNEI. V dropped 6 bases and J dropped 6; count of bases not matched to a gene: 8. The CDR3 region is CASSRTGVGNEQFF. The CDR3 nucleotides are TGTGCCAGCAGCCGTACAGGGGTAGGCAATGAGCAGTTCTTC.

V is TRBV11-3 and J is TRBJ2-1; tentative D call: TRBD2 (6 bases). This CDR3 has 15 residues. V was clipped by 5 bases and J by 0 bases, with 11 bases between them. CDR1 and CDR2 from the germline V gene are SGHNT and YENEEA. Written as DNA, the CDR3 is TGTGCCAGCAGCCTGGAGGGGATCTCCTACAATGAGCAGTTCTTC. Protein product: CASSLEGISYNEQFF.

V is TRBV18 and J is TRBJ1-2; 7 nucleotides match TRBD1. CDR1 is KGHSH, CDR2 LQKENI, per germline. The CDR3 runs 15 residues. The V segment lost 1 base and the J segment 3 bases; nucleotides outside the gene matches: 5. This CDR3 reads CASSPRAGQDYGYTF. DNA of the CDR3: TGTGCCAGCTCACCACGGGCAGGACAGGACTATGGCTACACCTTC.

This chain joins TRBV28 and TRBJ2-2; D is unclear. This CDR3 spans 12 amino acids. CDR1 and CDR2 from the germline V gene are MDHEN and SYDVKM. Trimming pared 7 bases from V and 6 bases from J, leaving 9 bases between. CDR3 DNA: TGTGCCAGCATCTCGCACTCCGGGGAGCTGTTTTTT. Its protein product is CASISHSGELFF.

Only one count was recorded for this clone. The chain joins TRBV28 to TRBJ1-4; 8 bases are shared with TRBD1. The germline V gene encodes CDR1 MDHEN and CDR2 SYDVKM. This CDR3 has 14 residues. V lost 6 bases to trimming and J lost 8 bases; unmatched junction nucleotides: 8. Written as DNA, the CDR3 is TGTGCCAGCAGGGAAACAGGGGGGTCCGAAAAACTGTTTTTT. It yields the protein CASRETGGSEKLFF.

The chain employs TRBV5-1 and TRBJ2-7; D ambiguous. The CDR3 covers 14 residues. Germline V gene data show CDR1 as SGHRS and CDR2 as YFSETQ. Deletions cut 1 base from V and 0 bases from J, with 8 bases between. Here the CDR3 reads CASSLTAHSYEQYF. The CDR3 bases are TGCGCCAGCAGCTTGACAGCCCACTCCTACGAGCAGTACTTC.

The V call is TRBV5-1, the J call TRBJ2-5, with TRBD2 identical over 10 bases. The CDR3 is 15 amino acids. Germline V gene lookup returns CDR1 SGHRS and CDR2 YFSETQ. The V segment lost 6 bases and the J segment 2 bases; nucleotides outside the gene matches: 7. This CDR3 is CASKRLAGAQETQYF. The CDR3 DNA follows: TGCGCCAGCAAGAGACTAGCGGGTGCACAAGAGACCCAGTACTTC. Full variable domain (outside the CDR3, taken from reference TRBV5-1 and TRBJ2-5): KAGVTQTPRYLIKTRGQQVTLSCSPISGHRSVSWYQQTPGQGLQFLFEYFSETQRNKGNFPGRFSGRQFSNSRSEMNVSTLELGDSALYLCASKRLAGAQETQYFGPGTRLLVL.

This chain connects TRBV15 to TRBJ2-3; no firm D call. Trimming took off 1 base at V and 4 bases at J, with 9 bases between the two ends. CDR1 and CDR2 (germline): LNHNV, YYDKDF (reference sequence). The CDR3 is made up of 14 amino acids. The CDR3 sequence is CATSRAGASDTQYF. DNA for the CDR3: TGTGCCACCAGCAGAGCCGGAGCCTCAGATACGCAGTATTTT.

This chain connects TRBV5-5 to TRBJ2-7; D ambiguous. Trimming removed 4 bases at V and 6 bases at J, with 14 bases between. The CDR3 extends over 13 amino acids. CDR1 is SGHKS, CDR2 YYEKEE, per germline (reference sequence). In nucleotides, the CDR3 is TGTGCCAGCAGCCCTCCGAGTGATTTCGAGCAGTACTTC. Protein: CASSPPSDFEQYF.

The V and J genes are TRBV6-5 and TRBJ1-1; TRBD1 might be the D (6 bases). Germline V gives CDR1 MNHEY, CDR2 SVGAGI. V was trimmed by 2 bases and J by 2 bases, leaving 9 bases between them. The CDR3 is 14 residues long. The CDR3 coding sequence is TGTGCCAGCAGTTACATGACAGGAAACACTGAAGCTTTCTTT. Translated, it gives CASSYMTGNTEAFF.

The V and J genes are TRBV12-5 and TRBJ1-1; TRBD1 agrees at 7 bases. The CDR3 totals 14 residues. Germline CDR1 reads LGHNT; CDR2 reads FRNRAP. With V trimmed by 5 bases and J by 1 base, 4 bases remained unmatched. CDR3 sequence: CASGPGGRNTEAFF. The CDR3 bases are TGTGCTAGTGGTCCAGGGGGACGGAACACTGAAGCTTTCTTT.

This rearrangement joins TRBV13 to TRBJ1-2, with TRBD1 matching 7 bases. The CDR3 extends over 18 amino acids. The V gene end was trimmed by 0 bases and the J gene end by 4 bases; junction bases not matched to a gene: 14. Germline V gene data show CDR1 as PRHDT and CDR2 as FYEKMQ (reference sequence). The CDR3 region is CASSLGALRGGPSYGYTF. CDR3 sequence (DNA): TGTGCCAGCAGCTTAGGGGCTCTGAGAGGGGGCCCTTCCTATGGCTACACCTTC.

The chain carries TRBV5-1 and TRBJ2-3; 8 bases map to TRBD2. The ends lost 3 bases at V and 5 bases at J; junction bases unmatched: 8. This CDR3 contains 15 residues. Germline CDR1 reads SGHRS; CDR2 reads YFSETQ. The CDR3, as DNA: TGCGCCAGCAGCTCGTTAGGACTAGCTGGAGATACGCAGTATTTT. Protein sequence: CASSSLGLAGDTQYF. The full variable domain, completed using reference TRBV5-1 and TRBJ2-3, is KAGVTQTPRYLIKTRGQQVTLSCSPISGHRSVSWYQQTPGQGLQFLFEYFSETQRNKGNFPGRFSGRQFSNSRSEMNVSTLELGDSALYLCASSSLGLAGDTQYFGPGTRLTVL.

J is TRBJ2-7 and V is TRBV5-4; TRBD2 matches at 8 bases. The CDR3 covers 15 residues. Germline CDR1 reads SGHNT; CDR2 reads YYREEE (reference sequence). V shed 5 bases and J 5 bases; nucleotides not matched to a gene: 12. The CDR3 spells CASRQPTGGADEQYF. Written as DNA, the CDR3 is TGTGCCAGCAGGCAACCCACGGGGGGGGCTGACGAGCAGTACTTC.

This rearrangement joins TRBV29-1 to TRBJ1-2, with 7 bases aligning to TRBD1. CDR1 and CDR2 from the germline V gene are SQVTM and ANQGSEA. The CDR3 is 13 amino acids. After removal of 5 bases from V and 2 bases from J, the junction contained 5 bases not matched to a gene. CDR3 loop: CSVPTGANYGYTF. CDR3 in DNA: TGCAGCGTTCCTACAGGGGCCAACTATGGCTACACCTTC. Using reference TRBV29-1 and TRBJ1-2 for the parts outside the CDR3, the full variable domain is SAVISQKPSRDICQRGTSLTIQCQVDSQVTMMFWYRQQPGQSLTLIATANQGSEATYESGFVIDKFPISRPNLTFSTLTVSNMSPEDSSIYLCSVPTGANYGYTFGSGTRLTVV.

The rearrangement joins TRBV5-4 to TRBJ1-1; a possible D gene is TRBD1 (5 bases). Trimming pared 3 bases from V and 0 bases from J, leaving 12 bases between. The CDR3 sequence is 15 residues long. The germline CDR1 and CDR2 sequences are SGHNT and YYREEE (reference sequence). CDR3: CASSSRQTMNTEAFF. The CDR3 nucleotides read TGTGCCAGCAGCTCCCGACAGACCATGAACACTGAAGCTTTCTTT.

The chain carries TRBV6-5 and TRBJ2-7; D not certain. The CDR3 has 13 amino acids. CDR1 and CDR2 (germline): MNHEY, SVGAGI. Deletions cut 5 bases from V and 3 bases from J, with 11 bases between. CDR3 coding DNA: TGTGCCAGCAGTGTAACTCACCGCTACGAGCAGTACTTC. Encoded protein: CASSVTHRYEQYF.

V gene TRBV6-5 combines with J gene TRBJ2-7; 11 bases are shared with TRBD2. CDR3 size: 15 residues. V was clipped by 5 bases and J by 2 bases; unmatched bases: 5. Germline CDR1 and CDR2: MNHEY and SVGAGI. CDR3 nucleotides: TGTGCCAGCAGTCGATTTAGCGGGGGGGCCTACGAGCAGTACTTC. Translating it yields CASSRFSGGAYEQYF.

The chain links TRBV7-2 to TRBJ1-5; TRBD1 might be the D (6 bases). The CDR3 loop spans 18 amino acids. The V end lost 0 bases, the J end lost 4 bases, and 19 bases lay between the germline ends. Germline assignment: CDR1 SGHTA and CDR2 FQGNSA. This CDR3 is CASSLAIDRKKTNQPQHF. The CDR3 DNA sequence: TGTGCCAGCAGCTTAGCCATCGACAGGAAAAAAACTAATCAGCCCCAGCATTTT. Full variable domain (remainder filled in from reference TRBV7-2 and TRBJ1-5): GAGVSQSPSNKVTEKGKDVELRCDPISGHTALYWYRQSLGQGLEFLIYFQGNSAPDKSGLPSDRFSAERTGGSVSTLTIQRTQQEDSAVYLCASSLAIDRKKTNQPQHFGDGTRLSIL.

The V and J genes are TRBV2 and TRBJ2-3; D may be TRBD2 (7 bases). Germline V gives CDR1 SNHLY, CDR2 FYNNEI. The CDR3 has 17 residues. V was trimmed by 10 bases and J by 1 base, leaving 24 bases between them. DNA of the CDR3: TGTGCCAACAAACGAGGATCCGGCGGGGGCCGCACAGATACGCAGTATTTT. Residues: CANKRGSGGGRTDTQYF. The entire variable domain, with the rest obtained from reference TRBV2 and TRBJ2-3, is as follows: EPEVTQTPSHQVTQMGQEVILRCVPISNHLYFYWYRQILGQKVEFLVSFYNNEISEKSEIFDDQFSVERPDGSNFTLKIRSTKLEDSAMYFCANKRGSGGGRTDTQYFGPGTRLTVL.

A word on this clone: Germline and junction disagree at one end, which may indicate a read error. The V and J genes are TRBV5-1 and TRBJ1-4, with D possibly matching TRBD1 (5 bases). This CDR3 has 10 residues. Germline V lookup: CDR1 SGHRS, CDR2 YFSETQ. The CDR3 loop is CASSGAAGPF. CDR3 bases: TGCGCCAGCAGCGGGGCCGCCGGGCCTTTT.

A remark on this clone: In the same sample, other DNA sequences code for this CDR3. The chain is built from TRBV7-9 and TRBJ2-5, with D possibly being TRBD2 (6 bases). Per the germline V gene, CDR1 is SEHNR and CDR2 is FQNEAQ (reference sequence). The CDR3 extends over 13 amino acids. Trimming pared 2 bases from V and 3 bases from J, leaving 7 bases between. CDR3 in DNA: TGTGCCAGCAGCTTATGGGGGGAAGAGACCCAGTACTTC. Residues: CASSLWGEETQYF.

Concerning this clone: An end of the junction differs from the germline gene, which may be a read error. CDR3 nucleotide sequence: TGCGCCAGCAGCTTGGCCGAAGCGGGGGCCCCCCACTTC. Amino acid sequence: CASSLAEAGAPHF. The V call is TRBV5-1, the J call TRBJ2-5; 8 bases agree with TRBD2. CDR1 is SGHRS and CDR2 is YFSETQ in the germline V gene. There are 13 residues in the CDR3.

The CDR3 bases are TGTGCCAGCAAACGAACACCCCAAGAGACCCAGTACTTC. Translated, it gives CASKRTPQETQYF. The rearrangement links TRBV2 to TRBJ2-5, with D hard to call. In germline, CDR1 is SNHLY, CDR2 FYNNEI. This CDR3 region has 13 residues. Trimming took off 7 bases at V and 1 base at J, with 10 bases between the two ends.

The J gene is TRBJ2-7, the V gene TRBV29-1; D is possibly TRBD1 (6 bases). The CDR3 runs to 15 residues. V was trimmed by 2 bases and J by 0 bases, leaving 14 bases between them. Germline CDR1 SQVTM, CDR2 ANQGSEA. This CDR3 is CSVEYAGANSYEQYF. In DNA form, the CDR3 reads TGCAGCGTTGAATATGCAGGGGCCAACTCCTACGAGCAGTACTTC.

The chain carries TRBV11-2 and TRBJ1-1, with 7 bases identical to TRBD1. V lost 8 bases and J lost 1; bases outside the gene matches: 10. The CDR3 is made up of 15 amino acids. In germline, CDR1 is SGHAT, CDR2 FQNNGV. The CDR3, as DNA: TGTGCCAGCTATGAGACAGGGAGAGGGAACACTGAAGCTTTCTTT. Its protein product is CASYETGRGNTEAFF.

This rearrangement joins TRBV5-1 to TRBJ2-1; tentatively, D is TRBD2 (6 bases). Looked up from germline, CDR1 is SGHRS and CDR2 is YFSETQ. Between the trimmed V and J ends, which lost 0 bases and 10 bases, there was a span of 8 bases. This CDR3 contains 12 residues. Here the CDR3 DNA reads TGCGCCAGCAGCTTGGTCGGGGGAGAGCAGTTCTTC. This translates into CASSLVGGEQFF.

DNA of the CDR3: TGTGCCAGCAGCTTGAGACTAGCAGGGGAGACCCAGTACTTC. Amino acids: CASSLRLAGETQYF. J is TRBJ2-5 and V is TRBV5-4, with TRBD2 matching 7 bases. From germline, CDR1 is SGHNT and CDR2 YYREEE (reference sequence). V lost 1 base to trimming and J lost 5 bases; unmatched junction nucleotides: 5. The CDR3 is 14 residues long. Variable domain in full (rest from reference TRBV5-4 and TRBJ2-5): ETGVTQSPTHLIKTRGQQVTLRCSSQSGHNTVSWYQQALGQGPQFIFQYYREEENGRGNFPPRFSGLQFPNYSSELNVNALELDDSALYLCASSLRLAGETQYFGPGTRLLVL.

The chain links TRBV4-1 to TRBJ2-5; 10 bases fit TRBD2. The CDR3 is 14 amino acids. Germline V lookup: CDR1 MGHRA, CDR2 YSYEKL. J lost 2 bases, V lost 9 bases, and 6 bases had no gene match. CDR3 nucleotide sequence: TGCGCCAGTCGAGCGGGGGGGAGTCAAGAGACCCAGTACTTC. It encodes CASRAGGSQETQYF.